This T cell receptor beta chain came from a study of T-cell reconstitution after alpha-beta-depleted transplantation in children. This CDR3 is built from 13 residues. Trimming removed 0 bases from V and 4 bases from J, with 5 bases in between. The V gene's germline CDR1 is SGHRS and CDR2 YFSETQ. Unique molecular identifiers featured in how the TCRbeta library was prepared. TCRdb re-called the PCR reads through MiXCR, storing one row per CDR3 protein. The sample has 150,000 to 200,000 distinct CDR3 sequences, more than 14% seen once. This clonotype was observed at least ten times. The chain has TRBV5-1 and TRBJ1-5; D unresolved. The sequence derives from a human donor who donated a stem cell graft to a child with acute lymphoblastic leukemia. This sample comprised PBMCs from the stem cell graft donor, obtained from the stem cell graft. CDR3 sequence (DNA): TGCGCCAGCAGCTTGGCCTGGAATCAGCCCCAGCATTTT. Translated, it gives CASSLAWNQPQHF.